One and the same sample provided the 28 T cell receptor beta chains below, sequenced in a study of T cell changes during pregnancy in multiple sclerosis. TCRdb's copy holds only in-frame clones and misses some; the assay was immunoSEQ multiplex PCR. Counted here are fewer than 85,000 clones, about 95% occurring once; the ten biggest clones make up about 1%. The source was peripheral blood, collected in the second trimester of pregnancy. The receptors stem from a female donor with multiple sclerosis, enrolled in a pregnancy study.

V and J are TRBV5-5 and TRBJ1-5; unclear D gene. This CDR3 has 15 residues. From germline, CDR1 is SGHKS and CDR2 YYEKEE (reference sequence). Trimming removed 0 bases at V and 7 bases at J, with 14 bases between. The CDR3 DNA is TGTGCCAGCAGCTTGGAGGCGGGGTCGGGCCAGCCCCAGCATTTT. Its translation is CASSLEAGSGQPQHF.

The V and J genes are TRBV4-2 and TRBJ2-2; 9 bases are shared with TRBD2. CDR1 and CDR2 from the germline V gene are LGHNA and YNFKEQ. The CDR3 spans 15 residues. The J segment lost 8 bases and the V segment lost 3 bases, leaving 7 bases of the junction unmatched. CDR3 residues: CASSQRLAEKGELFF. The CDR3 DNA follows: TGTGCCAGCAGCCAGAGACTAGCGGAGAAGGGGGAGCTGTTTTTT.

The V and J genes are TRBV11-2 and TRBJ2-5, with 7 bases fitting TRBD2. V lost 4 bases, J lost 2 bases, and 7 bases stayed unmatched. Germline V lookup: CDR1 SGHAT, CDR2 FQNNGV. CDR3 length: 15 amino acids. CDR3 amino acids: CASSSLERGQETQYF. CDR3 in DNA: TGTGCCAGCAGCTCCCTAGAGCGGGGTCAAGAGACCCAGTACTTC.

This clone was counted a single time. The chain recombines TRBV11-1 with TRBJ2-7; TRBD1 matches at 9 bases. CDR1 is SGHAT, CDR2 FQDESV, per germline (reference sequence). With 5 bases clipped from V and 4 bases from J, the junction kept 15 bases outside the gene matches. The length of the CDR3 is 17 residues. The DNA of the CDR3 is TGTGCCAGCAGCCCGCACGCGGGACAGGGAAAACTATACGAGCAGTACTTC. This codes for CASSPHAGQGKLYEQYF.

J is TRBJ2-2 and V is TRBV7-9; TRBD1 matches at 7 bases. CDR3 size: 16 residues. Per germline, CDR1 SEHNR and CDR2 FQNEAQ (reference sequence). With 7 bases clipped from V and 0 bases from J, the junction kept 8 bases outside the gene matches. The CDR3 loop is CASNHDRVANTGELFF. The DNA for the CDR3 is TGTGCCAGCAACCACGACAGGGTGGCGAACACCGGGGAGCTGTTTTTT.

V is TRBV19 and J is TRBJ2-7, with 8 bases that match TRBD2. Unmatched junction bases numbered 8, after V lost 7 bases and J lost 6 bases. The CDR3 covers 13 residues. CDR1 is LNHDA and CDR2 is SQIVND in the germline V gene (reference sequence). The CDR3: CASMAGTRGEQYF. In nucleotides, the CDR3 is TGTGCCAGTATGGCCGGGACTAGAGGCGAGCAGTACTTC.

The genes are TRBV6-5 and TRBJ2-2; D not resolved. The V gene's germline CDR1 is MNHEY and CDR2 SVGAGI. V was clipped by 0 bases and J by 4 bases, with 3 bases between them. The CDR3 is 13 amino acids. The CDR3 reads CASSYSGTGELFF. The CDR3 DNA reads TGTGCCAGCAGTTACTCCGGCACCGGGGAGCTGTTTTTT.

The V gene is TRBV5-1, the J gene TRBJ2-2; tentatively, D is TRBD1 (7 bases). Trimming left V 1 base short and J 3 bases short, with 10 bases between. The CDR3 extends over 15 amino acids. Germline CDR1 and CDR2: SGHRS and YFSETQ. CDR3 in DNA: TGCGCCAGCAGCTTGACAGGGGAGGACACCGGGGAGCTGTTTTTT. Protein: CASSLTGEDTGELFF.

The CDR3 region has the DNA TGTGCCAGCAGCCCCTCGAGGGATACGCAGTATTTT. It translates to CASSPSRDTQYF. V is TRBV7-8 and J is TRBJ2-3; the D is unclear. Trimming removed 5 bases from V and 6 bases from J, with 9 bases in between. The CDR3 is made up of 12 amino acids. CDR1 SGHVS and CDR2 FQNEAQ come from the germline V gene. The entire variable domain, with the rest obtained from reference TRBV7-8 and TRBJ2-3, is as follows: GAGVSQSPRYKVAKRGQDVALRCDPISGHVSLFWYQQALGQGPEFLTYFQNEAQLDKSGLPSDRFFAERPEGSVSTLKIQRTQQEDSAVYLCASSPSRDTQYFGPGTRLTVL.

The chain links TRBV5-1 to TRBJ2-7; 9 positions match TRBD2. V shed 0 bases, J shed 5 bases, and the junction held 12 bases outside the gene matches. CDR3 length equals 17 residues. Germline V lookup: CDR1 SGHRS, CDR2 YFSETQ. The CDR3 reads CASSLDLGAGGLNEQYF. CDR3 DNA sequence: TGCGCCAGCAGCTTGGACCTGGGGGCGGGAGGGTTAAACGAGCAGTACTTC.

V is TRBV15 and J is TRBJ1-2; TRBD1 matches at 9 bases. The CDR3 sequence is 13 residues long. The junction had 5 bases not matched to a gene; V was cut back by 6 bases and J by 6 bases. Germline CDR1 reads LNHNV; CDR2 reads YYDKDF (reference sequence). The CDR3 here is CATSSDRGNGYTF. The CDR3 nucleotides read TGTGCCACCAGTTCGGACAGGGGAAATGGCTACACCTTC.

V is TRBV4-2 and J is TRBJ2-1; 9 bases match TRBD2. V shed 1 base and J 8 bases; nucleotides not matched to a gene: 12. This CDR3 is 17 amino acids long. Germline V gene lookup returns CDR1 LGHNA and CDR2 YNFKEQ. The DNA of the CDR3 is TGTGCCAGCAGCCAAGTGGGGACTAGCAGGGGTGGCCATGAGCAGTTCTTC. Amino acids: CASSQVGTSRGGHEQFF.

This clone has just one count. This sequence joins TRBV7-9 and TRBJ2-1; 7 positions match TRBD1. From germline, CDR1 is SEHNR and CDR2 FQNEAQ (reference sequence). J lost 8 bases, V lost 3 bases, and 10 bases had no gene match. This CDR3 spans 15 amino acids. In DNA form, the CDR3 reads TGTGCCAGCAGCTTGACCGGGACAGCAACCGATGAGCAGTTCTTC. Encoded protein: CASSLTGTATDEQFF.

The chain links TRBV5-6 to TRBJ2-5; 10 nucleotides line up with TRBD2. CDR1 SGHDT and CDR2 YYEEEE come from the germline V gene. CDR3 length: 15 amino acids. The ends lost 2 bases at V and 1 base at J; junction bases unmatched: 2. The CDR3 here is CASSLAGGGQETQYF. CDR3 nucleotides: TGTGCCAGCAGCTTAGCGGGAGGGGGCCAAGAGACCCAGTACTTC.

The genes are TRBV30 and TRBJ1-1, with 7 nucleotides matching TRBD1. The ends lost 8 bases at V and 5 bases at J; junction bases unmatched: 11. Per the germline V gene, CDR1 is GTSNPN and CDR2 is SVGIG (reference sequence). This CDR3 is built from 13 residues. The DNA for the CDR3 is TGTGCCAGGACTAGGCAGGGGGTAACTGAAGCTTTCTTT. Its protein product is CARTRQGVTEAFF.

The chain recombines TRBV5-6 with TRBJ2-5, with TRBD2 matching 9 bases. This CDR3 is built from 14 residues. The germline gives CDR1 SGHDT, CDR2 YYEEEE. Trimming at V came to 0 bases and at J to 5 bases, leaving 2 bases not matched to a gene. The CDR3 DNA is TGTGCCAGCAGCTTGGCTAGCGGGATGGAGACCCAGTACTTC. This encodes CASSLASGMETQYF.

V is TRBV19 and J is TRBJ1-5, with 7 bases matching TRBD1. Germline CDR1 reads LNHDA; CDR2 reads SQIVND (reference sequence). V lost 5 bases, J lost 4 bases, and 8 bases stayed unmatched. This CDR3 is 15 amino acids long. The chain's CDR3 is CASSPRGQPNQPQHF. Here the CDR3 DNA reads TGTGCCAGTAGTCCGAGGGGGCAGCCAAATCAGCCCCAGCATTTT. Full variable domain (rest looked up from reference TRBV19 and TRBJ1-5): DGGITQSPKYLFRKEGQNVTLSCEQNLNHDAMYWYRQDPGQGLRLIYYSQIVNDFQKGDIAEGYSVSREKKESFPLTVTSAQKNPTAFYLCASSPRGQPNQPQHFGDGTRLSIL.

The chain links TRBV4-1 to TRBJ1-2, with TRBD1 identical over 7 bases. CDR3 length: 14 amino acids. With V trimmed by 0 bases and J by 4 bases, 2 bases remained unmatched. Germline V gives CDR1 MGHRA, CDR2 YSYEKL. CDR3 amino acids: CASSQEAGGYGYTF. The CDR3 nucleotides are TGCGCCAGCAGCCAAGAGGCAGGGGGCTATGGCTACACCTTC.

The V call is TRBV6-5, the J call TRBJ1-5; D is uncertain. With 5 bases removed from V and 5 bases from J, the gap between germline ends came to 13 bases. From germline, CDR1 is MNHEY and CDR2 SVGAGI. The length of the CDR3 is 14 residues. The CDR3 loop is CASSRTKMYQPQHF. CDR3 sequence (DNA): TGTGCCAGCAGTCGGACTAAGATGTATCAGCCCCAGCATTTT.

The chain carries TRBV7-3 and TRBJ1-1, with D uncertain. CDR3 length: 13 residues. CDR1 SGHTA and CDR2 FQGTGA come from the germline V gene. Trimming pared 2 bases from V and 1 base from J, leaving 5 bases between. CDR3 sequence: CASSLAGNTEAFF. CDR3 bases: TGTGCCAGCAGCTTAGCAGGGAACACTGAAGCTTTCTTT.

The chain carries TRBV11-2 and TRBJ2-5; 10 bases agree with TRBD1. Germline loops: CDR1 SGHAT, CDR2 FQNNGV. CDR3 size: 16 residues. V was clipped by 2 bases and J by 5 bases; unmatched bases: 8. In DNA form, the CDR3 reads TGTGCCAGCAGCTTAAGGCCGGGACAGGGGAAGGAGACCCAGTACTTC. Its protein product is CASSLRPGQGKETQYF.

V and J are TRBV5-4 and TRBJ2-3; 8 bases match TRBD2. J lost 6 bases, V lost 7 bases, and 10 bases had no gene match. The CDR3 loop spans 14 amino acids. Germline assignment: CDR1 SGHNT and CDR2 YYREEE (reference sequence). The CDR3 is CASGREGPGDTQYF. The CDR3 DNA is TGTGCCAGCGGTCGGGAGGGTCCGGGCGATACGCAGTATTTT. The whole variable domain, remainder taken from reference TRBV5-4 and TRBJ2-3, is ETGVTQSPTHLIKTRGQQVTLRCSSQSGHNTVSWYQQALGQGPQFIFQYYREEENGRGNFPPRFSGLQFPNYSSELNVNALELDDSALYLCASGREGPGDTQYFGPGTRLTVL.

The CDR3 DNA reads TGTGCCAGCTCGCCTAGGCGGGACAGGGGGGTAAGCAATCAGCCCCAGCATTTT. Amino acids: CASSPRRDRGVSNQPQHF. V usage is TRBV18 and J usage is TRBJ1-5; 11 bases match TRBD1. CDR1 is KGHSH and CDR2 is LQKENI in the germline V gene. The V and J ends lost 6 bases and 1 base, in that order; junction bases with no gene match: 11. This CDR3 spans 18 amino acids.

This chain connects TRBV2 to TRBJ1-5; tentative D call: TRBD1 (6 bases). Germline V gene data show CDR1 as SNHLY and CDR2 as FYNNEI. V dropped 9 bases and J dropped 1 base, with 22 bases sitting between them. This CDR3 contains 17 residues. This CDR3 reads CASTLSARGSSNQPQHF. DNA for the CDR3: TGTGCCAGTACGCTGTCGGCCAGGGGCTCAAGCAATCAGCCCCAGCATTTT.

The V gene is TRBV9, the J gene TRBJ1-1; TRBD1 is a possible D gene (6 bases). Germline loops: CDR1 SGDLS, CDR2 YYNGEE. This CDR3 region has 15 residues. V was pared by 3 bases and J by 1 base, with 13 bases between. CDR3 protein: CASSGGGYENTEAFF. The DNA for the CDR3 is TGTGCCAGCAGCGGAGGGGGATATGAGAACACTGAAGCTTTCTTT.

The J gene is TRBJ2-1, the V gene TRBV4-1; no definite D call. V was clipped by 4 bases and J by 5 bases, with 18 bases between them. Germline lookup yields CDR1 MGHRA and CDR2 YSYEKL. The CDR3 is 16 residues long. CDR3 DNA: TGCGCCAGCAGCCGCCTTACTAACGCCCCTAACAATGAGCAGTTCTTC. Protein sequence: CASSRLTNAPNNEQFF.

The gene calls are TRBV7-2 and TRBJ2-3; no clear D. The germline V gene has CDR1 SGHTA and CDR2 FQGNSA. The CDR3 runs to 15 residues. Trimming stripped 5 bases from V and 2 bases from J, with 14 bases between. CDR3 coding DNA: TGTGCCAGCAGCCCCGTCGGAGCCCCCACAGATACGCAGTATTTT. Encoded protein: CASSPVGAPTDTQYF.

The rearrangement joins TRBV10-1 to TRBJ2-5; 7 nucleotides align to TRBD2. V shed 4 bases, J shed 4 bases, and the junction held 15 bases outside the gene matches. CDR1 WNHNN and CDR2 SYGVQD come from the germline V gene (reference sequence). CDR3 length: 17 residues. In DNA form, the CDR3 reads TGCGCCAGCAGTGGATTGGAGCGGGACCCCTTGCGAGAGACCCAGTACTTC. Residues: CASSGLERDPLRETQYF.